This TCR beta chain came from a study of Ad26.COV2.S vaccination and SARS-CoV-2 variants. The overall study: Ad26.COV2.S arm of COV1001 included the donor. The study gave Ad26.COV2.S intramuscularly, once or twice 56 days apart.

Study-level findings and limits: The authors reported substantial breadth in spike-specific CD8+ and CD4+ T cell responses after vaccination.

Measured with immunoSEQ multiplex PCR; TCRdb has only the in-frame clones, and not every one. The sample carries 350,000 to 450,000 clones, 80% to 90% recorded once. Treatment here: about 20 received Ad26.COV2.S at low or high dose, single or two shots; a few received placebo; per-sample allocation not given. Samples analyzed were those drawn on day 63 after the first vaccine or placebo injection. Recruitment in Boston yielded a donor of adult age, 18-55 years. As to this clone: Antigen unknown.

The sequence was collected from a person between 18 and 59 years old who received the Ad26.COV2.S COVID-19 vaccine or a placebo. The sequencing here drew on peripheral blood, taken in a trial of Ad26.COV2.S vaccine versus placebo.

CDR3 amino acids: CASSQRPDTGELFF. The CDR3 DNA sequence: TGCGCCAGCAGCCAACGCCCGGACACCGGGGAGCTGTTTTTT. The chain recombines TRBV4-3 with TRBJ2-2; D gene uncertain. With 2 bases removed from V and 3 bases from J, the gap between germline ends came to 7 bases. The CDR3 sequence is 14 residues long. Germline-derived CDR1 and CDR2 are LGHNA and YSLEER.